These T cell receptor beta chains were read from a single sample in a study of blood T cell repertoires in COVID-19. Measured with immunoSEQ multiplex PCR; TCRdb has only the in-frame clones, and not every one. Among about 240,000 clones listed, 86% were seen once. Material: peripheral blood. The source of these receptors is a woman aged 50 to 60 with COVID-19, enrolled during active disease. Both conserved end residues are part of each CDR3. A D gene is named only where the DNA matches it firmly. The listing skips clone size in some rows; elsewhere it reads once, few, many or a size class.

size	D	J	V	CDR3	DNA
NA	TRBD2	TRBJ2-2	TRBV5-1	CASSLIVPGLAGFSGELFF	TGCGCCAGCAGCTTGATCGTGCCGGGACTAGCGGGGTTCAGCGGGGAGCTGTTTTTT
NA	NA	TRBJ1-1	TRBV5-1	CASSLFGGGTEAFF	TGCGCCAGCAGCTTGTTTGGCGGAGGCACTGAAGCTTTCTTT
NA	NA	TRBJ2-2	TRBV12-3/TRBV12-4	CASRLYSTGELFF	TGTGCCAGCAGGCTGTACTCCACCGGGGAGCTGTTTTTT
NA	TRBD1	TRBJ1-6	TRBV5-5	CASSMTGDVYNSPLHF	TGTGCCAGCAGCATGACAGGGGACGTATATAATTCACCCCTCCACTTT
NA	NA	TRBJ2-1	TRBV20-1	CSASGQSSYNEQFF	TGCAGTGCTAGTGGACAGAGCTCCTACAATGAGCAGTTCTTC
NA	TRBD2	TRBJ2-1	TRBV6-6	CASSVGLEGEQFF	TGTGCCAGCTCCGTAGGACTAGAGGGTGAGCAGTTCTTC
NA	NA	TRBJ1-5	TRBV6-5	CASTSKGNQPQHF	TGTGCCAGCACCTCCAAGGGGAATCAGCCCCAGCATTTT
NA	TRBD2	TRBJ2-1	TRBV30	CAWSVGTRSINEQFF	TGTGCCTGGAGTGTGGGGACTAGGTCTATCAATGAGCAGTTCTTC
NA	NA	TRBJ2-3	TRBV12-3/TRBV12-4	CASSLREMITQYF	TGTGCCAGCAGTTTACGGGAAATGATTACGCAGTATTTT
NA	TRBD1	TRBJ1-4	TRBV3-1/TRBV3-2	CASSPLTLTGREKLFF	TGTGCCAGCAGCCCACTAACCCTGACAGGGCGTGAAAAACTGTTTTTT
few	NA	TRBJ1-2	TRBV15	CATSRGASVDGYTF	TGTGCCACCAGCAGAGGGGCCTCAGTGGATGGCTACACCTTC
NA	TRBD1	TRBJ2-2	TRBV24-1	CATSDPRTGSTGELFF	TGTGCCACCAGTGATCCCCGGACAGGGTCCACCGGGGAGCTGTTTTTT
NA	NA	TRBJ1-2	TRBV7-9	CASSFDRKEGTF	TGTGCCAGCAGCTTCGACAGAAAGGAAGGCACCTTC
NA	TRBD1	TRBJ2-7	TRBV28	CASSFRGRLPYEQYF	TGTGCCAGCAGTTTCAGGGGGCGCTTACCCTACGAGCAGTACTTC
NA	NA	TRBJ1-5	TRBV2	CASSGRGSENQPQHF	TGTGCCAGCAGTGGGAGGGGAAGCGAAAATCAGCCCCAGCATTTT
NA	NA	TRBJ2-3	TRBV10-1	CASSEAGRTDTQYF	TGCGCCAGCAGTGAGGCGGGGCGGACAGATACGCAGTATTTT
once	NA	TRBJ2-7	TRBV3-1/TRBV3-2	CASSRGPNYEQYF	TGTGCCAGCAGCCGAGGCCCAAACTACGAGCAGTACTTC
NA	NA	TRBJ1-4	TRBV2	CASTPGGKEKLFF	TGTGCCAGCACCCCGGGGGGGAAGGAAAAACTGTTTTTT
NA	TRBD1	TRBJ1-5	TRBV27	CASSFQGAKNQPQHF	TGTGCCAGCAGTTTCCAGGGGGCGAAGAATCAGCCCCAGCATTTT
NA	TRBD2	TRBJ2-3	TRBV10-3	CAMARLAGVTDTQYF	TGTGCCATGGCCAGACTAGCGGGTGTAACAGATACGCAGTATTTT
NA	NA	TRBJ1-2	TRBV4-3	CASSQDPTALYGYTF	TGCGCCAGCAGCCAAGACCCGACAGCCCTCTATGGCTACACCTTC
once	TRBD1	TRBJ1-1	TRBV27	CASSRTGGVNTEAFF	TGTGCCAGCAGTAGGACAGGGGGCGTAAACACTGAAGCTTTCTTT
NA	NA	TRBJ1-6	TRBV6-5	CASSLGGVNSPLHF	TGTGCCAGCAGCCTGGGGGGAGTGAATTCACCCCTCCACTTT
NA	NA	TRBJ1-5	TRBV7-8	CASSWAPYQPQHF	TGTGCCAGCAGCTGGGCCCCGTATCAGCCCCAGCATTTT
few	TRBD2	TRBJ2-1	TRBV27	CASSTLAGGPNEQFF	TGTGCCAGCAGTACACTAGCGGGGGGGCCGAATGAGCAGTTCTTC
NA	NA	TRBJ2-7	TRBV2	CASSRARGYEQYF	TGTGCCAGCAGTCGGGCCAGGGGATACGAGCAGTACTTC
NA	NA	TRBJ2-3	TRBV7-2	CASTPGLRGQDTQYF	TGTGCCAGCACCCCCGGACTCAGAGGGCAAGATACGCAGTATTTT
NA	NA	TRBJ1-1	TRBV6-1	CASSEFQGAQVNTEAFF	TGTGCCAGCAGTGAATTCCAGGGCGCCCAGGTTAACACTGAAGCTTTCTTT
NA	NA	TRBJ2-1	TRBV24-1	CATAGPYNEQFF	TGTGCCACCGCTGGGCCTTACAATGAGCAGTTCTTC
once	TRBD1	TRBJ2-2	TRBV7-2	CASSLLKGQGNTGELFF	TGTGCCAGCAGCCTACTGAAGGGACAGGGGAATACCGGGGAGCTGTTTTTT
NA	TRBD1	TRBJ2-1	TRBV5-6	CASSPTGGNEQFF	TGTGCCAGCAGTCCCACAGGGGGAAATGAGCAGTTCTTC
NA	NA	TRBJ2-2	TRBV19	CASSIGGRGGELFF	TGTGCCAGTAGTATCGGGGGGCGCGGCGGGGAGCTGTTTTTT
NA	TRBD1	TRBJ2-5	TRBV5-1	CASSTQGKETQYF	TGCGCCAGCAGCACACAGGGGAAAGAGACCCAGTACTTC
NA	TRBD1	TRBJ1-6	TRBV4-3	CASSQIGQGSVGSPLHF	TGCGCCAGCAGCCAAATAGGACAGGGTTCGGTTGGTTCACCCCTCCACTTT
NA	TRBD1	TRBJ1-3	TRBV6-5	CASLPHGQGADTIYF	TGTGCCAGCCTCCCCCACGGGCAGGGGGCGGACACCATATATTTT
NA	TRBD2	TRBJ2-7	TRBV27	CASSFGGTDEQYF	TGTGCCAGCAGTTTCGGGGGGACGGACGAGCAGTACTTC
NA	TRBD1	TRBJ1-1	TRBV30	CAWSVNRGLRNTEAFF	TGTGCCTGGAGTGTTAACAGGGGGCTTCGAAACACTGAAGCTTTCTTT
NA	NA	TRBJ1-1	TRBV24-1	CATSDLRGSEAFF	TGTGCCACCAGTGATTTGAGGGGGTCAGAAGCTTTCTTT
NA	NA	TRBJ1-4	TRBV5-8	CASSWGGGEKLFF	TGTGCCAGCAGCTGGGGTGGAGGTGAAAAACTGTTTTTT
NA	NA	TRBJ1-2	TRBV30	CAWSVWGVGNYGYTF	TGTGCCTGGAGTGTGTGGGGGGTAGGGAACTATGGCTACACCTTC
once	NA	TRBJ1-2	TRBV19	CASSIFYGYTF	TGTGCCAGTAGTATCTTCTATGGCTACACCTTC